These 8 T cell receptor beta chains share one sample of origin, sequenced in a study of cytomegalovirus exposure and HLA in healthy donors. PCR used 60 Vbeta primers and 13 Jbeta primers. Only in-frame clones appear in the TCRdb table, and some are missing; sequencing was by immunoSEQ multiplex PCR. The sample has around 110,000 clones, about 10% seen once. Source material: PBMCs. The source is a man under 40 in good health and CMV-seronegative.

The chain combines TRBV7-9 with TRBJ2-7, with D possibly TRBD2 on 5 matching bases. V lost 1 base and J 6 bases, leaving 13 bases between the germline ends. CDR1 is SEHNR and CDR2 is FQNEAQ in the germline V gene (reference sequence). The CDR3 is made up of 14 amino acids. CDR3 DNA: TGTGCCAGCAGCTTAGAAGTGTCGGCGGGCGAGCAGTACTTC. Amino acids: CASSLEVSAGEQYF.

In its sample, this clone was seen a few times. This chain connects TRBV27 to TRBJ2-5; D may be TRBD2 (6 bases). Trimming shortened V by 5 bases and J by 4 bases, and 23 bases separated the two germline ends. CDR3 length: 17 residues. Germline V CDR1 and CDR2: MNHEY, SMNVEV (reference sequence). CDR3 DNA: TGTGCCAGCAGTCGTGACGATGGGGGACTTAGGGGAGAGACCCAGTACTTC. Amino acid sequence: CASSRDDGGLRGETQYF.

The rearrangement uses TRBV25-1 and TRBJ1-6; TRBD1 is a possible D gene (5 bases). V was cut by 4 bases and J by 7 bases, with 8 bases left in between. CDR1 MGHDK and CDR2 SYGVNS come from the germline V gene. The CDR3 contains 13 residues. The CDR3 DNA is TGTGCCAGCAGTGGGGGGGGGAATTCACCCCTCCACTTT. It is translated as CASSGGGNSPLHF.

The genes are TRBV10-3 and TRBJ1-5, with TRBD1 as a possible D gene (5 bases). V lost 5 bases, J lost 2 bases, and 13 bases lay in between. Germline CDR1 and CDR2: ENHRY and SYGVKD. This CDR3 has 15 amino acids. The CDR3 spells CAISRGGAGNQPQHF. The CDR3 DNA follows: TGTGCCATCAGTAGGGGCGGGGCCGGCAATCAGCCCCAGCATTTT.

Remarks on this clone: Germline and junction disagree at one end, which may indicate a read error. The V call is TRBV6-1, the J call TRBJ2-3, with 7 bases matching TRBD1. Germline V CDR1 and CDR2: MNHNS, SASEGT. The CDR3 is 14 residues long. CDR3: CASSEDRAIDTQYF. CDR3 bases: TGTGCCAGCAGCGAAGACAGGGCGATAGATACGCAGTATTTT.

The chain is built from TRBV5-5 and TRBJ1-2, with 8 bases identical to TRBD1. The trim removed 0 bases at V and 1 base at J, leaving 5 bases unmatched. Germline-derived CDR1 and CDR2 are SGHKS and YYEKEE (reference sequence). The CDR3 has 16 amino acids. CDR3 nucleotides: TGTGCCAGCAGCTTGGTGGGACAGGCCCTTAACTATGGCTACACCTTC. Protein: CASSLVGQALNYGYTF.

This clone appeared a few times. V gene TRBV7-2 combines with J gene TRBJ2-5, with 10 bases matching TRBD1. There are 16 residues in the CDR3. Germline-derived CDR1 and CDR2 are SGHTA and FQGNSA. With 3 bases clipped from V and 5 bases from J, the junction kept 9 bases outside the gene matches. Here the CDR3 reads CASSLGGQGRGETQYF. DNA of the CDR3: TGTGCCAGCAGCTTGGGGGGACAGGGGAGGGGTGAGACCCAGTACTTC. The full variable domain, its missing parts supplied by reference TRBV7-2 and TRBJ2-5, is GAGVSQSPSNKVTEKGKDVELRCDPISGHTALYWYRQSLGQGLEFLIYFQGNSAPDKSGLPSDRFSAERTGGSVSTLTIQRTQQEDSAVYLCASSLGGQGRGETQYFGPGTRLLVL.

The CDR3 DNA is TGCGCCAGCAGCCAAGATGGCCGTAATCAGCCCCAGCATTTT. Translated: CASSQDGRNQPQHF. This chain joins TRBV4-3 and TRBJ1-5, with D unresolved. There are 14 residues in the CDR3. The ends were cut back, 0 bases at V and 4 bases at J, with 7 bases in the middle. Germline V lookup: CDR1 LGHNA, CDR2 YSLEER.